The rows below give T cell receptor beta chains drawn from one sample of a study of CD8+ T cells in alopecia areata. Repertoires were generated with immunoSEQ multiplex PCR, while TCRdb's copy carries only in-frame clones and drops some. Here the sample spans about 190,000 clones, roughly 60% being singletons. The sequencing here drew on CD4+ T cells sorted from blood, taken at week 24, from a patient treated with tofacitinib. The receptors here all came from a human donor with alopecia areata. The CDR3 runs from the conserved cysteine through the conserved F or W. Each record gives: V gene, clone size, D gene, J gene, CDR3 protein, CDR3 DNA. The D gene is left open where the match is weak. Clone size appears in some rows only: once, few, many, or a class for an expanded clone.

TRBV4-1	NA	NA	TRBJ1-1	CASSQVGVDTEAFF	TGCGCCAGCAGCCAAGTCGGTGTGGACACTGAAGCTTTCTTT
TRBV13	few	TRBD1	TRBJ1-3	CASSTRQGRISGNTIYF	TGTGCCAGCAGCACCAGACAGGGGAGGATCTCTGGAAACACCATATATTTT
TRBV4-3	NA	TRBD2	TRBJ2-7	CASSQARLAGEQYF	TGCGCCAGCAGCCAAGCAAGACTAGCAGGCGAGCAGTACTTC
TRBV7-2	NA	NA	TRBJ2-4	CASSLGAGPNIQYF	TGTGCCAGCAGCTTAGGTGCTGGGCCCAACATTCAGTACTTC
TRBV7-6	NA	TRBD2	TRBJ2-1	CASSEGLASGGEQFF	TGTGCCAGCAGCGAGGGACTAGCGTCCGGGGGTGAGCAGTTCTTC
TRBV15	NA	NA	TRBJ2-1	CATSRDHAAYNEQFF	TGTGCCACCAGCAGAGATCATGCAGCATACAATGAGCAGTTCTTC
TRBV7-3	few	NA	TRBJ2-1	CASSLGAAPVEQFF	TGTGCCAGCAGCTTAGGGGCGGCCCCAGTGGAGCAGTTCTTC
TRBV5-1	NA	NA	TRBJ2-1	CASSTGLLRDNEQFF	TGCGCCAGCAGCACGGGACTCCTCCGGGACAATGAGCAGTTCTTC
TRBV20-1	NA	NA	TRBJ1-2	CSARNYGYTF	TGCAGTGCCCGTAACTATGGCTACACCTTC
TRBV2	once	NA	TRBJ2-4	CASSEALRRGLAKNIQYF	TGTGCCAGCAGTGAAGCGCTTAGGCGGGGCCTAGCCAAAAACATTCAGTACTTC
TRBV9	NA	NA	TRBJ2-1	CASSVDFRWGPGGGEQFF	TGTGCCAGCAGCGTAGATTTTCGGTGGGGCCCCGGCGGAGGTGAGCAGTTCTTC
TRBV5-5	NA	NA	TRBJ1-2	CASSLGLAYGYTF	TGTGCCAGCAGCTTAGGCCTGGCCTATGGCTACACCTTC
TRBV29-1	NA	NA	TRBJ2-6	CSVATSGSGANVLTF	TGCAGCGTTGCCACTTCGGGCTCTGGGGCCAACGTCCTGACTTTC
TRBV7-8	NA	NA	TRBJ1-5	CASSLNRLSGANQPQHF	TGTGCCAGCAGCTTAAACCGCCTGAGCGGAGCCAATCAGCCCCAGCATTTT
TRBV5-5	NA	NA	TRBJ1-2	CASSFRDYGYTF	TGTGCCAGCAGCTTCAGGGACTATGGCTACACCTTC
TRBV7-8	once	NA	TRBJ2-7	CASSLVRGGYEQYF	TGTGCCAGCAGCTTAGTCAGGGGCGGGTACGAGCAGTACTTC
TRBV6-5	NA	NA	TRBJ1-6	CASGLGADINSPLHF	TGTGCCAGCGGGTTGGGGGCGGACATTAATTCACCCCTCCACTTT
TRBV30	NA	NA	TRBJ2-5	CAWSWGNQRSQYF	TGTGCCTGGAGTTGGGGAAACCAGAGGTCCCAGTACTTC